A selection of T cell receptor beta chains follows, all from one sample in a study of shared clonotypes between healthy human individuals. Method: immunoSEQ multiplex PCR; TCRdb's copy keeps in-frame clones and lacks some. The sample contains 2.3 million or so clones, 85% to 95% of which appear only once. Material: naive CD4+ T cells from PBMCs. All receptors come from a man between 18 and 29 years old in good health. Some clones in this sample may be carry-over from other donors' samples. Each CDR3 is given with its conserved first and last residue. Each record gives: D gene, J gene, V gene, clone size, CDR3 DNA, CDR3 protein. A D gene is named only where the DNA matches it firmly. Clone size is not always given. Where it is, it says once, few, many or a class for expanded clones.

d_call: .; j_call: TRBJ2-7; v_call: TRBV28; clone_size: .; cdr3_nt: TGTGCCAGCAGTTTTTTTCGAGCCTCCTCCTACGAGCAGTACTTC; cdr3_aa: CASSFFRASSYEQYF
d_call: TRBD1; j_call: TRBJ2-4; v_call: TRBV19; clone_size: .; cdr3_nt: TGTGCCAGTAGTGTACAGGGGTTGCTTGCCAAAAACATTCAGTACTTC; cdr3_aa: CASSVQGLLAKNIQYF
d_call: .; j_call: TRBJ1-3; v_call: TRBV10-1; clone_size: .; cdr3_nt: TGCGCCAGCTCTGGCTGTTCTGGAAACACCATATATTTT; cdr3_aa: CASSGCSGNTIYF
d_call: TRBD1; j_call: TRBJ2-1; v_call: TRBV7-6; clone_size: .; cdr3_nt: TGTGCCAGCAGCTTTCAGGGGGCGGCCTACAATGAGCAGTTCTTC; cdr3_aa: CASSFQGAAYNEQFF
d_call: .; j_call: TRBJ2-5; v_call: TRBV5-1; clone_size: .; cdr3_nt: TGCGCCAGCACCCTCGCGGAGGGGGAGACCCAGTACTTC; cdr3_aa: CASTLAEGETQYF
d_call: .; j_call: TRBJ2-5; v_call: TRBV27; clone_size: once; cdr3_nt: TGTGCCAGCAGCCGCTACCCCACGGGGGTCTTCCAAGAGACCCAGTACTTC; cdr3_aa: CASSRYPTGVFQETQYF
d_call: .; j_call: TRBJ2-5; v_call: TRBV11-2; clone_size: .; cdr3_nt: TGTGCCAGCAGCTTCGTATCCCAAGAGACCCAGTACTTC; cdr3_aa: CASSFVSQETQYF
d_call: .; j_call: TRBJ2-1; v_call: TRBV11-2; clone_size: .; cdr3_nt: TGTGCCAGCAGTCATAGGGGCCGGTTGGGGGCGGCCCGATACAATGAGCAGTTCTTC; cdr3_aa: CASSHRGRLGAARYNEQFF
d_call: .; j_call: TRBJ2-5; v_call: TRBV27; clone_size: once; cdr3_nt: TGTGCCAGCAGTGTACGGACTAGCGGACAGGGGGGCCAGTACTTC; cdr3_aa: CASSVRTSGQGGQYF
d_call: TRBD2; j_call: TRBJ2-2; v_call: TRBV4-1; clone_size: once; cdr3_nt: TGCGCCAGCAGCCAAGATAGAGGGCTAGCGGGGGGGAACACCGGGGAGCTGTTTTTT; cdr3_aa: CASSQDRGLAGGNTGELFF
d_call: .; j_call: TRBJ2-1; v_call: TRBV7-9; clone_size: .; cdr3_nt: TGTGCCAGCCAAGGTCCTGAGCAGTTCTTC; cdr3_aa: CASQGPEQFF
d_call: .; j_call: TRBJ1-5; v_call: TRBV9; clone_size: .; cdr3_nt: TGTGCCAGCAGCCCCGATGGGGGGGGCAGCAATCAGCCCCAGCATTTT; cdr3_aa: CASSPDGGGSNQPQHF
d_call: .; j_call: TRBJ1-2; v_call: TRBV7-9; clone_size: .; cdr3_nt: TGTGCCAGCAGCTTAGGGTCCGAAGACTATGGCTACACCTTC; cdr3_aa: CASSLGSEDYGYTF
d_call: .; j_call: TRBJ2-5; v_call: TRBV11-2; clone_size: .; cdr3_nt: TGTGCCAGCAGCCGCGGCCAGGAATCTTGGGAGACCCAGTACTTC; cdr3_aa: CASSRGQESWETQYF
d_call: .; j_call: TRBJ2-7; v_call: TRBV6-6; clone_size: .; cdr3_nt: TGTGCCAGCAGTCCTTCCTACGAGCAGTACTTC; cdr3_aa: CASSPSYEQYF
d_call: TRBD1; j_call: TRBJ2-1; v_call: TRBV10-3; clone_size: .; cdr3_nt: TGTGCCATCACCCCGGGACAGGGGGCCCGGGAGCAGTTCTTC; cdr3_aa: CAITPGQGAREQFF
d_call: .; j_call: TRBJ1-2; v_call: TRBV15; clone_size: .; cdr3_nt: TGTGCCACCAGCAGAGATCTCTCGCAGGGGAGGTTTCGCCAGAGCTACACCTTC; cdr3_aa: CATSRDLSQGRFRQSYTF
d_call: TRBD2; j_call: TRBJ2-1; v_call: TRBV5-1; clone_size: .; cdr3_nt: TGCGCCAGCAGCTTGCCGACTAGCGGGAGCGACAATGAGCAGTTCTTC; cdr3_aa: CASSLPTSGSDNEQFF
d_call: TRBD1; j_call: TRBJ1-5; v_call: TRBV2; clone_size: .; cdr3_nt: TGTGCCAGCAGTGAACAGGGACAGGGAAGTCAGCCCCAGCATTTT; cdr3_aa: CASSEQGQGSQPQHF
d_call: TRBD2; j_call: TRBJ2-5; v_call: TRBV5-1; clone_size: .; cdr3_nt: TGCGCCAGCCGAGGGGGGAGGACTAGCGGTTACCAAGAGACCCAGTACTTC; cdr3_aa: CASRGGRTSGYQETQYF